The 2 T cell receptor beta chains presented below share a single source sample, sequenced in a study of OX40 agonist ivuxolimab in advanced cancers. Measured with immunoSEQ multiplex PCR; TCRdb has only the in-frame clones, and not every one. Of nearly 65,000 clones in the sample, 91% were seen once. Specimen: CD4+ or CD8+ T cells sorted from blood, collected in a trial of the OX40 agonist ivuxolimab. The receptor set was obtained from an adult with an advanced solid tumor such as melanoma, head and neck, liver or kidney cancer.

The chain recombines TRBV7-3 with TRBJ2-1; the match to TRBD2 covers 8 bases. Trimming removed 2 bases from V and 6 bases from J; junction bases left unmatched: 6. CDR1 and CDR2 (germline): SGHTA, FQGTGA. CDR3 size: 15 residues. The CDR3 loop is CASSLLTSGPNEQFF. CDR3 in DNA: TGTGCCAGCAGCTTATTAACTAGCGGCCCCAATGAGCAGTTCTTC.

The chain is built from TRBV9 and TRBJ2-1; 8 nucleotides align to TRBD1. The CDR3 loop spans 17 amino acids. V lost 5 bases to trimming and J lost 4 bases; unmatched junction nucleotides: 14. CDR1 SGDLS and CDR2 YYNGEE come from the germline V gene. The CDR3 reads CASSPTQGARQYNEQFF. The CDR3 nucleotides read TGTGCCAGCAGTCCGACCCAGGGGGCGCGACAGTACAATGAGCAGTTCTTC.